This T cell receptor beta chain appears in the sequencing data of a study of siplizumab effects on memory and regulatory T cells. Study-level points and caveats: A naive or memory phenotype could not be assigned to roughly 75-96% of the proliferating CD4+ or CD8+ clones. Tregs proliferating in siplizumab cultures lacked confirmation of their suppressive function.

Germline V gene sequence: CDR1 SGHDN, CDR2 FVKESK. The CDR3 contains 14 residues. Trimming took off 4 bases at V and 5 bases at J, with 14 bases between the two ends. As regards this clone: Its antigen is not known.

Sequenced by immunoSEQ multiplex PCR; TCRdb stores in-frame clones only, minus some. The profile covers approximately 100,000 clones, with 92% appearing a single time and approximately 0.71% taken by the ten largest. The V call is TRBV14, the J call TRBJ1-1, with D possibly being TRBD1 (5 bases). The material sequenced was Tregs sorted from blood. This clonotype was sampled from a human donor in good health. CDR3 nucleotide sequence: TGTGCCAGCAGCCCACGGGGCAGGGTAACTGAAGCTTTCTTT. Amino acid sequence: CASSPRGRVTEAFF.